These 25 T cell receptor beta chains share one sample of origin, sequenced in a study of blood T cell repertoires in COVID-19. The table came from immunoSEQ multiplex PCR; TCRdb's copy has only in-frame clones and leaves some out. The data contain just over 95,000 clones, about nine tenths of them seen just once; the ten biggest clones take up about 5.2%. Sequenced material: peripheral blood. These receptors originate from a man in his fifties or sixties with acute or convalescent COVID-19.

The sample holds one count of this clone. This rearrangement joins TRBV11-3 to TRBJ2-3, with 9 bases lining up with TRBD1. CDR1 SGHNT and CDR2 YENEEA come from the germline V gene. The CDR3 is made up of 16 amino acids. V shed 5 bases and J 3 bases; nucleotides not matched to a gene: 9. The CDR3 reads CASSSTGGFGTDTQYF. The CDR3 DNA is TGTGCCAGCAGCAGTACAGGGGGCTTTGGGACAGATACGCAGTATTTT.

The CDR3 DNA reads TGTGCCAGCAGTGAGCGGGACAGACTAGGTAATGAGCAGTTCTTC. Amino acids: CASSERDRLGNEQFF. V and J are TRBV25-1 and TRBJ2-1, with D perhaps TRBD1 (7 bases). The CDR3 totals 15 residues. Trimming pared 3 bases from V and 7 bases from J, leaving 16 bases between. Germline V lookup: CDR1 MGHDK, CDR2 SYGVNS.

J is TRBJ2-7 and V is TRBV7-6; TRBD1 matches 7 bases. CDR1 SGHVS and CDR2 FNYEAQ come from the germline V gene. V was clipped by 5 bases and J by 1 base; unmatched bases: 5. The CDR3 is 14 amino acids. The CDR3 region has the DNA TGTGCCAGCAGCCGTTCAGGGGGTTCCTACGAGCAGTACTTC. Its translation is CASSRSGGSYEQYF.

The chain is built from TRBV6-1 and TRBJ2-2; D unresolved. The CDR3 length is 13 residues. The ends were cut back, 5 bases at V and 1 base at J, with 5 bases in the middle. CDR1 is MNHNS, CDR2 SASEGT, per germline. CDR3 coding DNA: TGTGCCAGCAGTCCCCGGAACACCGGGGAGCTGTTTTTT. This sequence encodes CASSPRNTGELFF.

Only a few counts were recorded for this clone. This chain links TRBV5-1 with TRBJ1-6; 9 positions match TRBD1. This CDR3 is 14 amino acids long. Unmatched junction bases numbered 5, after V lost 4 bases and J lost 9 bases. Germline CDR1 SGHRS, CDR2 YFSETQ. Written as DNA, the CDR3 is TGCGCCAGCAGCCCGGACAGGGGTGGTTCACCCCTCCACTTT. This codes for CASSPDRGGSPLHF.

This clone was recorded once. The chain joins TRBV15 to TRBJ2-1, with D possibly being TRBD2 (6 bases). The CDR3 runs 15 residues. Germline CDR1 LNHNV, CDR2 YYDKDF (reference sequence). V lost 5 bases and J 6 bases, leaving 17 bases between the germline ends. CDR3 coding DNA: TGTGCCACCAGCCTCCTAGCGACCCCCACCAATGAGCAGTTCTTC. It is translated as CATSLLATPTNEQFF.

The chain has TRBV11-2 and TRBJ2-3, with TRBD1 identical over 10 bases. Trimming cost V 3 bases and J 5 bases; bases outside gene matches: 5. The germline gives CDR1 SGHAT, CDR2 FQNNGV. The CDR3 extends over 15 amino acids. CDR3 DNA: TGTGCCAGCAGCTTGCAGACAGGGGGCAAAGATACGCAGTATTTT. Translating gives CASSLQTGGKDTQYF. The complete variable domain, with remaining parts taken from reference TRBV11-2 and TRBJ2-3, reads EAGVAQSPRYKIIEKRQSVAFWCNPISGHATLYWYQQILGQGPKLLIQFQNNGVVDDSQLPKDRFSAERLKGVDSTLKIQPAKLEDSAVYLCASSLQTGGKDTQYFGPGTRLTVL.

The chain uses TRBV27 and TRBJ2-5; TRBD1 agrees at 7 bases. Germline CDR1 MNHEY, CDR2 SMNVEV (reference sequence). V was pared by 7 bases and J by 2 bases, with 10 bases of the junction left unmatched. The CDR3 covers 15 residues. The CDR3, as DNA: TGTGCCAGCAAAAGAGAGGGGGCTTATCAAGAGACCCAGTACTTC. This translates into CASKREGAYQETQYF.

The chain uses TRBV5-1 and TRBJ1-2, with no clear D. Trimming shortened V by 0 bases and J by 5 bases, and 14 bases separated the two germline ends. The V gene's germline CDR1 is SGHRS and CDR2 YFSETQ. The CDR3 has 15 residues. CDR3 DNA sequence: TGCGCCAGCAGCTTGGAATTTTCGAAGCTATATGGCTACACCTTC. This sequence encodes CASSLEFSKLYGYTF.

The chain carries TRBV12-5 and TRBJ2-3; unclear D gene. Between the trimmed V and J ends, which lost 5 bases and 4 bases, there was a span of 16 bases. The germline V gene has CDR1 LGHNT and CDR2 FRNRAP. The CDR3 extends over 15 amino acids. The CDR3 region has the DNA TGTGCTAGTGGTGCAGGATTCGATTCATCAGATACGCAGTATTTT. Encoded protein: CASGAGFDSSDTQYF.

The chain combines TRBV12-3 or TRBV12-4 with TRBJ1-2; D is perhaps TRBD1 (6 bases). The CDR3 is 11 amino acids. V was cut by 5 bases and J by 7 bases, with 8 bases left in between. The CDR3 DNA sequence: TGTGCCAGCAGTCGGGACACTGGCTACACCTTC. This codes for CASSRDTGYTF.

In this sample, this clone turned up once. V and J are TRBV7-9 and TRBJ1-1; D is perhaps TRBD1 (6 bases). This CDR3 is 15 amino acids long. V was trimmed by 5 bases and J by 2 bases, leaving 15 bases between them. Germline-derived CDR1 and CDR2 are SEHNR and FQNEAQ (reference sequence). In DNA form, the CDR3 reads TGTGCCAGCAGCCGCGGAGCGGGGGCTAACACTGAAGCTTTCTTT. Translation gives CASSRGAGANTEAFF.

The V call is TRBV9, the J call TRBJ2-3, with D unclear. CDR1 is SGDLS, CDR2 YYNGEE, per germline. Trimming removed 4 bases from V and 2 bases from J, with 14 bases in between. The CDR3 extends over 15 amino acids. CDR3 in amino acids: CASSPREAITDTQYF. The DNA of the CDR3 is TGTGCCAGCAGCCCACGCGAGGCTATCACAGATACGCAGTATTTT.

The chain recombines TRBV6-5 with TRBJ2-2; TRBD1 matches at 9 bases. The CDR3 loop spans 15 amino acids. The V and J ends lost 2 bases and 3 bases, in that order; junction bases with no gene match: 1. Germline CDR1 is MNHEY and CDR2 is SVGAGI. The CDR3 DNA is TGTGCCAGCAGTTACCGGGACAGGGACACCGGGGAGCTGTTTTTT. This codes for CASSYRDRDTGELFF.

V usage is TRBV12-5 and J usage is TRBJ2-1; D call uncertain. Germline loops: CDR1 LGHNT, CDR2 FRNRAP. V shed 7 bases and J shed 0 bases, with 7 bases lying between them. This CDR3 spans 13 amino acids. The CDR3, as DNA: TGTGCTAGTGTTCCAGGCTCCTACAATGAGCAGTTCTTC. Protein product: CASVPGSYNEQFF.

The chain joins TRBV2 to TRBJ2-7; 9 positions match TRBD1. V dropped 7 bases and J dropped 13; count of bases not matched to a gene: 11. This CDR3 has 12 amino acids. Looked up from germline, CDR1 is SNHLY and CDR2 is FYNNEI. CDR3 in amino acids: CASTPPGTGTYF. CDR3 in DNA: TGTGCCAGCACCCCACCGGGGACAGGGACCTACTTC.

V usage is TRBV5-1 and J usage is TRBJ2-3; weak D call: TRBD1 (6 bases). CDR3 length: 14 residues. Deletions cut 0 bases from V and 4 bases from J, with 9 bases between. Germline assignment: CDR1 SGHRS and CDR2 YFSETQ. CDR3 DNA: TGCGCCAGCAGCTTGGTCTACAGGGCAGATACGCAGTATTTT. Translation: CASSLVYRADTQYF.

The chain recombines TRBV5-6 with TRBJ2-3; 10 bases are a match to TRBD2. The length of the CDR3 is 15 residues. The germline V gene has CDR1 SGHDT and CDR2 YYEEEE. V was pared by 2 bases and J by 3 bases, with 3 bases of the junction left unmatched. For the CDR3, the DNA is TGTGCCAGCAGCTTTACTAGCGGGACAACAGATACGCAGTATTTT. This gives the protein CASSFTSGTTDTQYF.

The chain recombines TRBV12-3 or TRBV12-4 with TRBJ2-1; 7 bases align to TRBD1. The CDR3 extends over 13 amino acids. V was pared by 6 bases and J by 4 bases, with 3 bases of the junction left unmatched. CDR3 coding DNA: TGTGCCAGCAGCCGGGGACAGTACAATGAGCAGTTCTTC. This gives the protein CASSRGQYNEQFF.

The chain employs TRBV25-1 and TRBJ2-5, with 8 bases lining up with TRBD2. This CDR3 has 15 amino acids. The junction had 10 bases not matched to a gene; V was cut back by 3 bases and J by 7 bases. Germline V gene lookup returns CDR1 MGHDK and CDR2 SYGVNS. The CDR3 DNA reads TGTGCCAGCAGTGAGGTAGTAGCGGGATCGGGGACCCAGTACTTC. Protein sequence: CASSEVVAGSGTQYF.

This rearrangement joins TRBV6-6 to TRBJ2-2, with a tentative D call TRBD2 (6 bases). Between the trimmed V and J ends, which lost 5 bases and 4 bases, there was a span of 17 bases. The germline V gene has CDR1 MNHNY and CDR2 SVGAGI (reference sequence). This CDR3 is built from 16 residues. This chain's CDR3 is CASSNRQGGSTGELFF. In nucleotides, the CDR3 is TGTGCCAGCAGTAACCGTCAGGGAGGTAGCACCGGGGAGCTGTTTTTT.

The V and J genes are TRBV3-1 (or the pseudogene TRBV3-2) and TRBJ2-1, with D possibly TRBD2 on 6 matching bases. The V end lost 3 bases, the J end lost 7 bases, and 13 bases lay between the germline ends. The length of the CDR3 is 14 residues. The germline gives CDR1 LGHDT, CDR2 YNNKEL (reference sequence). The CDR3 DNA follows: TGTGCCAGCAGCCAGGGGGGAGTCGCAAATGAGCAGTTCTTC. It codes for CASSQGGVANEQFF.

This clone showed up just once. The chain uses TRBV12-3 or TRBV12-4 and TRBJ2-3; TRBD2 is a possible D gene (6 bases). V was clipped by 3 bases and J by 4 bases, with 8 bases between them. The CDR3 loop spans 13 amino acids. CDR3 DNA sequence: TGTGCCAGCAGTTTGGGACTCCCAGATACGCAGTATTTT. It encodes CASSLGLPDTQYF.

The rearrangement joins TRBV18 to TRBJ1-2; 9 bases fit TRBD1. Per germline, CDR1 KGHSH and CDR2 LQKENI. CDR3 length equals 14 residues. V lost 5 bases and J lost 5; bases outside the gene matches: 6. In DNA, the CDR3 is TGTGCCAGCTCATCCCAGACAGGGGGTTATGGCTACACCTTC. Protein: CASSSQTGGYGYTF.

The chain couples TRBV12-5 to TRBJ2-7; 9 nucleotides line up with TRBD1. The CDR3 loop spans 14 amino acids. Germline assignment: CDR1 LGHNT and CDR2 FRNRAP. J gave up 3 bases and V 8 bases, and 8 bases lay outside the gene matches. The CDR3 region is CASHPQGAFYEQYF. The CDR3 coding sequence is TGTGCTAGTCACCCACAGGGGGCCTTCTACGAGCAGTACTTC.